The clone carrying this T cell receptor beta chain has only a few counts. Antigen specificity is unknown. V dropped 0 bases and J dropped 6 bases, with 12 bases sitting between them. Per germline, CDR1 DFQATT and CDR2 SNEGSKA (reference sequence). The CDR3 loop spans 14 amino acids. The data stem from a study of T-cell memory formation after mild COVID-19. Sample barcodes and UMIs were carried by the TCR alpha and TCR beta cDNA libraries that 5'RACE generated with constant-segment primers. Using its own MiXCR run on the 5' RACE reads, TCRdb lists one record per CDR3 protein. This sample carries some 54,000 distinct CDR3 sequences, roughly 9.5% of them seen once, and the ten largest clones take around 1.2%. Findings and limits, study-wide: Pre-infection memory harbored some responding clones, suggesting cross-reactive memory joined.

The chain has TRBV20-1 and TRBJ2-1, with D tentatively TRBD1 or TRBD2 (5 bases each). This TCR derives from a man between 18 and 29 years old who had mild COVID-19 (a few samples of this study predate the infection). Cell type and time point are not known. Sequencing was done on a sample of PBMCs or a T cell subset sorted from them (not recorded which). This CDR3 is CSARDPRGPNEQFF. The CDR3 DNA reads TGCAGTGCTAGAGATCCCCGGGGCCCCAATGAGCAGTTCTTC.